This T cell receptor (beta chain) was identified during a study of blood T cell repertoires in COVID-19. About the research overall: In each case, the material was cDNA or gDNA derived from T cells, B-cell-depleted T cells, or PBMCs.

Trimming left V 6 bases short and J 7 bases short, with 18 bases between. Germline loops: CDR1 LNHDA, CDR2 SQIVND (reference sequence). The CDR3 length is 15 residues. Original handling: Reference gene primer amplification gave nucleated cell count estimates. The assay was immunoSEQ multiplex PCR, and TCRdb's table has in-frame clones only and misses some. The V and J calls and clone size come from that table; D and trimming were worked out from the DNA. The sample records around 300,000 clones, roughly 80% being singletons. This clonotype was sampled from a woman in her forties or fifties with active or convalescent COVID-19. Material: peripheral blood. The V call is TRBV19, the J call TRBJ1-4, with D perhaps matching TRBD1 (5 bases). CDR3 loop: CASRPGGLRGEKLFF. In DNA, the CDR3 is TGTGCCAGTAGACCCGGGGGACTACGGGGTGAAAAACTGTTTTTT.